This TCR beta chain was sequenced in a study of CXCR3-negative and CXCR3-positive naive CD8 T cells. 5' RACE that incorporated UMI labels was used to prepare the TRB cDNA libraries. TCRdb reanalyzed the 5' RACE reads and collapses them to one entry per CDR3 protein, without DNA. The listing records some 41,000 distinct CDR3 sequences. Naive CD8+ T cells showed CD45RO-CCR7+CD27+CD95-. This CDR3 is 13 amino acids long. Germline CDR1 and CDR2: SGHRS and YFSETQ. The source of this sequence is a human donor in good health. Some clones in this sample may be carry-over from other donors' samples. Sequencing was carried out using naive CXCR3- CD8+ T cells from blood. Subset: CD45RO-CCR7+CD27+CD95- naive CD8+ T cells lacking CXCR3 (TNR3-). The rearrangement links TRBV5-1 to TRBJ1-1. The CDR3 sequence is CASSLFGNTEAFF.